The 13 T cell receptor beta chains below come from one sample, sequenced in a study of blood T cells in healthy people across ages. The authors ran a second PCR of about 6 to 12 cycles using a sample-barcoded 5' primer and a J-beta primer mix. TCRdb recomputed calls from the 5' RACE reads with MiXCR, one row per CDR3 protein. The sample has 1.5 million to 2 million distinct CDR3 sequences; 39% are singletons. The source material was blood. These receptors were collected from a human donor in good health.

The V call is TRBV6-6, the J call TRBJ2-7, with D maybe TRBD1 (7 bases). The CDR3 consists of 16 residues. The ends were cut back, 5 bases at V and 3 bases at J, with 20 bases in the middle. The germline V gene encodes CDR1 MNHNY and CDR2 SVGAGI (reference sequence). CDR3 bases: TGTGCCAGCAGTCGAAAAACAGGGGAGGCGGACTACGAGCAGTACTTC. This codes for CASSRKTGEADYEQYF.

Only a few counts were recorded for this clonotype. This chain uses TRBV7-2 with TRBJ2-7, with TRBD1 identical over 9 bases. V lost 5 bases, J lost 3 bases, and 8 bases stayed unmatched. The CDR3 runs to 15 residues. Germline values: CDR1 SGHTA, CDR2 FQGNSA. CDR3 amino acids: CASSQHNRGLYEQYF. The CDR3 coding sequence is TGTGCCAGCAGCCAACATAACAGGGGGCTCTACGAGCAGTACTTC.

The CDR3 bases are TGTGCCACCAGCAGAGATTTACAGGGGGCAAGGAATGAGCAGTTCTTC. The encoded protein is CATSRDLQGARNEQFF. The chain employs TRBV15 and TRBJ2-1; 9 bases are shared with TRBD1. Germline-derived CDR1 and CDR2 are LNHNV and YYDKDF (reference sequence). This CDR3 spans 16 amino acids. J was trimmed by 7 bases and V by 0 bases; bases with no gene match: 7. The entire variable domain, with the rest obtained from reference TRBV15 and TRBJ2-1, is as follows: DAMVIQNPRYQVTQFGKPVTLSCSQTLNHNVMYWYQQKSSQAPKLLFHYYDKDFNNEADTPDNFQSRRPNTSFCFLDIRSPGLGDTAMYLCATSRDLQGARNEQFFGPGTRLTVL.

The DNA of the CDR3 is TGTGCCAGCAGCCCCCGGGACCGACTAGCCAAAAACATTCAGTACTTC. Its translation is CASSPRDRLAKNIQYF. The chain uses TRBV7-6 and TRBJ2-4; D assignment may be TRBD1 or TRBD2 (5 bases each). The CDR3 contains 16 residues. CDR1 and CDR2 (germline): SGHVS, FNYEAQ. V dropped 5 bases and J dropped 0 bases, with 14 bases sitting between them.

The CDR3 spells CASSLEMGNEKLFF. CDR3 DNA sequence: TGTGCCAGCAGTCTGGAGATGGGGAATGAAAAACTGTTTTTT. The chain uses TRBV6-4 and TRBJ1-4; D remains unclear. This CDR3 contains 14 residues. Germline CDR1 and CDR2: MRHNA and SNTAGT. V was shortened by 5 bases and J by 5 bases, with 12 bases between the two germline ends.

The chain uses TRBV27 and TRBJ1-2, with a weak D call TRBD1 (5 bases). The CDR3 is 13 amino acids. CDR1 MNHEY and CDR2 SMNVEV come from the germline V gene (reference sequence). Trimming stripped 4 bases from V and 6 bases from J, with 12 bases between. The CDR3, as DNA: TGTGCCAGCAGTTGGAGGGGAGGAAATGGCTACACCTTC. This sequence encodes CASSWRGGNGYTF.

The rearrangement links TRBV2 to TRBJ1-2; D is possibly TRBD1 (6 bases). Germline-derived CDR1 and CDR2 are SNHLY and FYNNEI. V was shortened by 7 bases and J by 1 base, with 16 bases between the two germline ends. CDR3 length equals 15 residues. Written as DNA, the CDR3 is TGTGCCAGCACCAAGGACAGTATGTTTAACTATGGCTACACCTTC. This encodes CASTKDSMFNYGYTF. The complete variable domain, with remaining parts taken from reference TRBV2 and TRBJ1-2, reads EPEVTQTPSHQVTQMGQEVILRCVPISNHLYFYWYRQILGQKVEFLVSFYNNEISEKSEIFDDQFSVERPDGSNFTLKIRSTKLEDSAMYFCASTKDSMFNYGYTFGSGTRLTVV.

The rearrangement links TRBV20-1 to TRBJ2-7; 11 bases agree with TRBD2. The J call is in doubt because the DNA end fits TRBJ2-4 better. The germline gives CDR1 DFQATT, CDR2 SNEGSKA (reference sequence). The CDR3 spans 15 residues. As DNA, the CDR3 is TGCAGTGCTATTTCCTTAGCGGGGGGGCTAAACATTCAGTACTTC. It encodes CSAISLAGGLNIQYF.

About this clonotype itself: Mismatch with germline at one junction end may stem from a read error. This chain links TRBV3-1 with TRBJ1-2, with a possible D match to TRBD1 (6 bases). CDR1 LGHDT and CDR2 YNNKEL come from the germline V gene (reference sequence). The CDR3 runs to 13 residues. The CDR3 is CASRLTGSNGYTF. The CDR3 nucleotides read TGCGCCAGCAGACTTACAGGGTCGAATGGCTACACCTTC. The whole variable domain, filled in from reference TRBV3-1 and TRBJ1-2, reads DTAVSQTPKYLVTQMGNDKSIKCEQNLGHDTMYWYKQDSKKFLKIMFSYNNKELIINETVPNRFSPKSPDKAHLNLHINSLELGDSAVYFCASRLTGSNGYTFGSGTRLTVV.

This sequence joins TRBV12-3 or TRBV12-4 and TRBJ1-2; weak D call: TRBD1 (6 bases). The CDR3 loop spans 15 amino acids. Trimming took 5 bases from V and 0 from J, leaving 13 bases between them. In DNA form, the CDR3 reads TGTGCCAGCAGTCCACGGACAGTAGCTAACTATGGCTACACCTTC. Its translation: CASSPRTVANYGYTF.

This clonotype was seen only a few times. The DNA of the CDR3 is TGCGCCAGCAGCTTGGAAGGGTATTACATGAACACTGAAGCTTTCTTT. It codes for CASSLEGYYMNTEAFF. The rearrangement uses TRBV5-1 and TRBJ1-1; D gene unclear. Between the trimmed V and J ends, which lost 0 bases and 0 bases, there was a span of 12 bases. CDR3 size: 16 residues. Germline V gene sequence: CDR1 SGHRS, CDR2 YFSETQ.

This chain joins TRBV20-1 and TRBJ1-1, with 7 bases matching TRBD1. Germline V gene sequence: CDR1 DFQATT, CDR2 SNEGSKA (reference sequence). Trimming removed 1 base from V and 4 bases from J; junction bases left unmatched: 6. The CDR3 sequence is 14 residues long. CDR3 bases: TGCAGTGCTAGAGGTGACAGGGCAGTCACTGAAGCTTTCTTT. Residues: CSARGDRAVTEAFF.

The chain recombines TRBV6-6 with TRBJ1-1, with D unclear. The CDR3 extends over 11 amino acids. Trimming removed 0 bases at V and 8 bases at J, with 4 bases between. CDR1 MNHNY and CDR2 SVGAGI come from the germline V gene (reference sequence). The CDR3 DNA follows: TGTGCCAGCAGTTACTCAAGAGAAGCTTTCTTT. This sequence encodes CASSYSREAFF.